The rows below give T cell receptor beta chains drawn from one sample of a study of blood T cell repertoires in COVID-19. This table comes from immunoSEQ multiplex PCR, and its TCRdb copy is limited to in-frame clones, with some not included. Here the sample spans about 48,000 clones, roughly four fifths being singletons. The specimen sequenced was peripheral blood. Every receptor here comes from a man in his forties or fifties with acute or convalescent COVID-19. Both conserved end residues are part of each CDR3. Each record gives: clone size, D gene, V gene, J gene, CDR3 protein, CDR3 DNA. The D gene is left open where the match is weak. Size values are once, few and many counts, or a class for expanded clones, and some rows have none.

.	TRBD1	TRBV9	TRBJ2-2	CASSVAGQGIGELFF	TGTGCCAGCAGCGTAGCAGGACAGGGCATCGGGGAGCTGTTTTTT
.	.	TRBV6-5	TRBJ2-5	CASNPWAGAETQYF	TGTGCCAGCAACCCTTGGGCGGGGGCAGAGACCCAGTACTTC
.	.	TRBV5-1	TRBJ1-4	CASSLGSKGVNEKLFF	TGCGCCAGCAGCTTAGGATCGAAGGGGGTTAATGAAAAACTGTTTTTT
.	TRBD1	TRBV18	TRBJ2-2	CASSPLQGANTGELFF	TGTGCCAGCTCACCCCTACAGGGGGCGAACACCGGGGAGCTGTTTTTT
.	TRBD1	TRBV18	TRBJ2-3	CASWARGQPSSTDTQYF	TGTGCCAGCTGGGCGAGGGGACAGCCCTCTAGCACAGATACGCAGTATTTT
.	.	TRBV9	TRBJ2-1	CASGSPTSRGALYNEQFF	TGTGCCAGCGGCAGTCCGACATCGCGGGGAGCCCTTTACAATGAGCAGTTCTTC
.	.	TRBV5-6	TRBJ1-1	CASSLLVAKNTEAFF	TGTGCCAGCAGCTTGTTGGTTGCTAAGAACACTGAAGCTTTCTTT
.	.	TRBV5-1	TRBJ2-3	CASSLASSTDTQYF	TGCGCCAGCAGCTTGGCCTCTAGCACAGATACGCAGTATTTT
.	.	TRBV7-2	TRBJ1-1	CASSLTHPRREAFF	TGTGCCAGCAGCTTAACGCACCCCAGGAGGGAAGCTTTCTTT
.	.	TRBV18	TRBJ1-2	CASSPSSGSETF	TGTGCCAGCTCACCTTCCTCCGGGAGTGAGACCTTC
.	.	TRBV27	TRBJ1-1	CASSLEGQNTEAFF	TGTGCCAGCAGTTTAGAGGGACAGAACACTGAAGCTTTCTTT
.	.	TRBV6-5	TRBJ2-5	CASSRSGHETQYF	TGTGCCAGCAGTCGCTCAGGGCACGAGACCCAGTACTTC
.	.	TRBV10-3	TRBJ1-1	CAISDSVSTEAFF	TGTGCCATCAGTGATTCGGTTAGCACTGAAGCTTTCTTT
.	.	TRBV7-9	TRBJ1-1	CASSLGQLNTEAFF	TGTGCCAGCAGCCTGGGACAATTGAACACTGAAGCTTTCTTT
.	TRBD2	TRBV11-2	TRBJ2-3	CASSLGGGADTQYF	TGTGCCAGCAGCTTAGGCGGGGGGGCAGATACGCAGTATTTT
.	.	TRBV5-1	TRBJ2-5	CASSLLTGQETQYF	TGCGCCAGCAGCTTGCTAACAGGCCAAGAGACCCAGTACTTC
.	TRBD1	TRBV19	TRBJ2-2	CASSRTGGFGELFF	TGTGCCAGTAGTAGGACAGGGGGCTTCGGGGAGCTGTTTTTT
.	TRBD2	TRBV27	TRBJ2-6	CASRRNGGIGANVLTF	TGTGCCAGCAGAAGAAACGGGGGGATTGGGGCCAACGTCCTGACTTTC
.	.	TRBV27	TRBJ2-7	CASSFLRGGYEQYF	TGTGCCAGCAGTTTCCTAAGGGGAGGTTACGAGCAGTACTTC
.	.	TRBV6-1	TRBJ1-2	CASSELFGDYGYTF	TGTGCTAGCAGTGAATTGTTTGGAGACTATGGCTACACCTTC
.	.	TRBV7-9	TRBJ1-2	CASSRRGGDGYTF	TGTGCCAGCAGCAGACGCGGGGGCGATGGCTACACCTTC
.	TRBD2	TRBV3-1/TRBV3-2	TRBJ2-3	CASSQREGTDTQYF	TGTGCCAGCAGCCAGAGGGAGGGAACAGATACGCAGTATTTT
.	.	TRBV7-2	TRBJ2-7	CASSLALDTISYEQYF	TGTGCCAGCAGCTTAGCGCTTGACACCATCTCCTACGAGCAGTACTTC
few	TRBD1	TRBV12-5	TRBJ1-1	CASGLQGAGTEAFF	TGTGCTAGTGGCCTACAGGGGGCTGGGACTGAAGCTTTCTTT
few	.	TRBV4-1	TRBJ1-5	CASSQFTDRNQPQHF	TGCGCCAGCAGCCAGTTTACAGATAGGAATCAGCCCCAGCATTTT
once	TRBD2	TRBV29-1	TRBJ2-3	CSVEPRGGRGTDTQYF	TGCAGCGTTGAACCTCGGGGGGGGCGAGGGACAGATACGCAGTATTTT
.	TRBD1	TRBV7-9	TRBJ2-7	CASSLVVGGGEQYF	TGTGCCAGCAGCTTGGTTGTAGGGGGCGGCGAGCAGTACTTC
.	TRBD1	TRBV10-3	TRBJ1-4	CASRAGGASNEKLFF	TGTGCCAGCAGAGCAGGGGGAGCTTCTAATGAAAAACTGTTTTTT
once	.	TRBV5-5	TRBJ2-3	CASSFLELAFLDTQYF	TGTGCCAGCAGCTTCCTTGAACTCGCGTTCCTAGATACGCAGTATTTT
few	TRBD2	TRBV12-5	TRBJ2-1	CASGPEGLATYNEQFF	TGTGCTAGTGGACCTGAAGGACTAGCGACTTACAATGAGCAGTTCTTC
.	.	TRBV5-6	TRBJ1-4	CASSAGTVAANEKLFF	TGTGCCAGCAGCGCTGGGACGGTAGCGGCTAATGAAAAACTGTTTTTT
once	.	TRBV30	TRBJ2-7	CAWSVLRSTGQSGEQYF	TGTGCCTGGAGTGTACTAAGGTCTACAGGGCAATCGGGGGAGCAGTACTTC
.	TRBD1	TRBV24-1	TRBJ1-4	CATSDSRRTGREKLFF	TGTGCCACCAGTGATTCTCGGAGGACAGGGAGGGAAAAACTGTTTTTT